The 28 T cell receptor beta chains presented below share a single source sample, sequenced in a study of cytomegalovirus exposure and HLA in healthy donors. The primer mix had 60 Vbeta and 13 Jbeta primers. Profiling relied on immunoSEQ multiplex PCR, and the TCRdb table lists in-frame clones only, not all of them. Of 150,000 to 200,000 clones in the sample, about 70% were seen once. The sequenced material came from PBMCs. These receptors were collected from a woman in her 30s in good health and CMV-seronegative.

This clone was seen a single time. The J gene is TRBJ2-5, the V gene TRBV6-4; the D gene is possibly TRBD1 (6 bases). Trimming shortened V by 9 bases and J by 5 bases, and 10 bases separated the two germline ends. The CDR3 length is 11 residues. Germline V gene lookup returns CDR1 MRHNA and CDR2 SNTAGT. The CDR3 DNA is TGTGCCAGTAGGGGGTCGGAGACCCAGTACTTC. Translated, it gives CASRGSETQYF.

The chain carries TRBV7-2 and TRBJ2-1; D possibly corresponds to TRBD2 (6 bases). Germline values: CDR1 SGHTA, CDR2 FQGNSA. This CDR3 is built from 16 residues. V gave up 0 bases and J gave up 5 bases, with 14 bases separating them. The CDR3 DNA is TGTGCCAGCAGCTTAGCGCGTAGCGGAGGGAACAATGAGCAGTTCTTC. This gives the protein CASSLARSGGNNEQFF.

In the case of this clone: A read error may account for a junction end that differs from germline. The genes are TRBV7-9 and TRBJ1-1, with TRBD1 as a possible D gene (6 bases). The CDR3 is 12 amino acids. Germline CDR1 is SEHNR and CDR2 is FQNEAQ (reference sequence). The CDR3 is CSSSLLGGEAFF. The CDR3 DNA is TGTTCCAGCAGCTTATTAGGGGGTGAAGCTTTCTTT.

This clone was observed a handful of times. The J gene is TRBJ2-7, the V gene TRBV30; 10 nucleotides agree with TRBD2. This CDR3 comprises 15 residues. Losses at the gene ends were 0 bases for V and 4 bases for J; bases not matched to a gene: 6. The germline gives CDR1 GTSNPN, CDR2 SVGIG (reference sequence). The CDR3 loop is CAWSVRSSGSYEQYF. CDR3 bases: TGTGCCTGGAGTGTACGATCTAGCGGGAGTTACGAGCAGTACTTC.

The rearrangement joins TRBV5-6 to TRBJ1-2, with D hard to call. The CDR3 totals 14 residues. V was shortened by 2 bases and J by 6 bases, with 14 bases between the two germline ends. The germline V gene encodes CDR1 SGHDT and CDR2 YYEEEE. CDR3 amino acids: CASSFPPTVDGYTF. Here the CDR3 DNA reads TGTGCCAGCAGCTTCCCGCCTACAGTGGATGGCTACACCTTC.

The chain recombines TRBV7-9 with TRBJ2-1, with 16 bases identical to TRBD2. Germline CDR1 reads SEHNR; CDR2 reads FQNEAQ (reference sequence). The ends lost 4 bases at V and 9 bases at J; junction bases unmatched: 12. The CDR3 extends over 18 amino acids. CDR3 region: CASSSFYSGLAGGGEQFF. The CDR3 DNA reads TGTGCCAGCAGCTCATTCTATTCGGGACTAGCGGGAGGGGGTGAGCAGTTCTTC.

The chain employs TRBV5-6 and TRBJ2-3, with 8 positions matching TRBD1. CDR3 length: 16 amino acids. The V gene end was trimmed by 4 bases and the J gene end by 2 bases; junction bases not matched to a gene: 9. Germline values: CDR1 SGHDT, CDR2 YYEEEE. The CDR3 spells CASSPYRTGHTDTQYF. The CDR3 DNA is TGTGCCAGCAGCCCATATAGGACAGGGCACACAGATACGCAGTATTTT.

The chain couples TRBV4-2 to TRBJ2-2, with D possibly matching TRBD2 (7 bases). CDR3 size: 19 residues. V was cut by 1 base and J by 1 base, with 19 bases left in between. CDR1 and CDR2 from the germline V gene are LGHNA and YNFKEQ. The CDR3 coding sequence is TGTGCCAGCAGCCAAGTGGTGGGCGGGGGCCTAATGAACACCGGGGAGCTGTTTTTT. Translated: CASSQVVGGGLMNTGELFF.

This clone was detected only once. The CDR3, as DNA: TGTGCCAGCAGTGTTCAGGCGCACTCAACCGGGGAGCTGTTTTTT. Amino acids: CASSVQAHSTGELFF. This rearrangement joins TRBV6-4 to TRBJ2-2; D ambiguous. The V end was cut by 4 bases, the J end by 5 bases, with 14 bases between. Germline V CDR1 and CDR2: MRHNA, SNTAGT. The CDR3 loop spans 15 amino acids.

DNA for the CDR3: TGTGCCAGCAGTGATAGGGCAGGGTACGAGCAGTACTTC. Encoded protein: CASSDRAGYEQYF. This chain uses TRBV2 with TRBJ2-7; possible D gene TRBD1, 5 bases. From germline, CDR1 is SNHLY and CDR2 FYNNEI. The CDR3 contains 13 residues. V gave up 3 bases and J gave up 4 bases, with 10 bases separating them. Combining the CDR3 with reference TRBV2 and TRBJ2-7 gives the whole variable domain EPEVTQTPSHQVTQMGQEVILRCVPISNHLYFYWYRQILGQKVEFLVSFYNNEISEKSEIFDDQFSVERPDGSNFTLKIRSTKLEDSAMYFCASSDRAGYEQYFGPGTRLTVT.

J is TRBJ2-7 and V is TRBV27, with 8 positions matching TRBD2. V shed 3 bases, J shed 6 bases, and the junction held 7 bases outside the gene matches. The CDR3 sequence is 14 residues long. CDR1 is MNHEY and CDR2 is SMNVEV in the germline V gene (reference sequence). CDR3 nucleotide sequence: TGTGCCAGCAGTTTCTCCCCTAGCGGGCTCGAGCAGTACTTC. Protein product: CASSFSPSGLEQYF.

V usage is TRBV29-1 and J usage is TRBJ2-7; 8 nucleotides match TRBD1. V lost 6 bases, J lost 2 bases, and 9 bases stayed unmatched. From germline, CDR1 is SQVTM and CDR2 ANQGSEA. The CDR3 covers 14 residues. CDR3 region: CSVAPDRVPYEQYF. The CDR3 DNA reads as TGCAGCGTCGCCCCGGACAGGGTACCCTACGAGCAGTACTTC.

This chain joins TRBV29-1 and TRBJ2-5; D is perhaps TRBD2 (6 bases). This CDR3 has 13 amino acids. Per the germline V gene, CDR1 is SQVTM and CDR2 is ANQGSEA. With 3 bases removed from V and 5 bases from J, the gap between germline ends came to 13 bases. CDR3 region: CSVDAGGGETQYF. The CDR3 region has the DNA TGCAGCGTTGACGCCGGGGGTGGCGAGACCCAGTACTTC.

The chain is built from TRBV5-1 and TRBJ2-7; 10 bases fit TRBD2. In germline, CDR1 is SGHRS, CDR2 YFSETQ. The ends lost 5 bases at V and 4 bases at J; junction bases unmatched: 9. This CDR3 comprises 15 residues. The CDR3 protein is CASSPAGGPGYEQYF. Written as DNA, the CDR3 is TGCGCCAGCAGTCCAGCGGGAGGGCCGGGGTACGAGCAGTACTTC.

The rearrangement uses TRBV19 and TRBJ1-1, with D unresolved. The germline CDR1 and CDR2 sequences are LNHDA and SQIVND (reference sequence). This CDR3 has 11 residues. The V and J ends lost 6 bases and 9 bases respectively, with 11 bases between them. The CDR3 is CASSAARKAFF. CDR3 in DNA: TGTGCCAGTAGCGCGGCCAGAAAAGCTTTCTTT.

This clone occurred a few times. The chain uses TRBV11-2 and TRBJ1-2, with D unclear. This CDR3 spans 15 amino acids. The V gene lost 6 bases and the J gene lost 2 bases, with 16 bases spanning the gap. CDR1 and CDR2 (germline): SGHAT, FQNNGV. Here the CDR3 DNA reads TGTGCCAGCAGTAACACCCTAGCGTTCAACTATGGCTACACCTTC. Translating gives CASSNTLAFNYGYTF.

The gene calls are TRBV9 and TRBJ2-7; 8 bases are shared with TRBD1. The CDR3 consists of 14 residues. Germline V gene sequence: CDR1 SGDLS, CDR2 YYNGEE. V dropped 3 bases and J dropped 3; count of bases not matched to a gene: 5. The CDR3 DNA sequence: TGTGCCAGCAGCGCAGCCGGGACAGGCTACGAGCAGTACTTC. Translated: CASSAAGTGYEQYF. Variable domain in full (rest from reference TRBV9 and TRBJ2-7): DSGVTQTPKHLITATGQRVTLRCSPRSGDLSVYWYQQSLDQGLQFLIQYYNGEERAKGNILERFSAQQFPDLHSELNLSSLELGDSALYFCASSAAGTGYEQYFGPGTRLTVT.

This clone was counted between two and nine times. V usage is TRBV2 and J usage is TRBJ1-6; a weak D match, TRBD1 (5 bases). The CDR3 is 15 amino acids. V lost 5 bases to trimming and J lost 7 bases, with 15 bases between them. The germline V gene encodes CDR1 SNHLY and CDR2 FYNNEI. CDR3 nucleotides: TGTGCCAGCAGTCCACAGGACGGCTCCAATTCACCCCTCCACTTT. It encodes CASSPQDGSNSPLHF.

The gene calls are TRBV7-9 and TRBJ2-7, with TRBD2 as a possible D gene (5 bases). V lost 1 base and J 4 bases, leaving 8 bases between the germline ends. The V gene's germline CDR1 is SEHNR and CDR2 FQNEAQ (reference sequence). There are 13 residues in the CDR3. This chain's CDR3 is CASSLVGEYEQYF. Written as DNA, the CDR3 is TGTGCCAGCAGCTTAGTGGGAGAATACGAGCAGTACTTC.

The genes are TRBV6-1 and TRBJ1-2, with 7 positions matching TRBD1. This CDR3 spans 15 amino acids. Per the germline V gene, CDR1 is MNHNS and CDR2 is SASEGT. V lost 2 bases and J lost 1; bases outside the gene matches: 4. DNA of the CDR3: TGTGCCAGCAGTGAAATGACAGGGAATAACTATGGCTACACCTTC. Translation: CASSEMTGNNYGYTF.

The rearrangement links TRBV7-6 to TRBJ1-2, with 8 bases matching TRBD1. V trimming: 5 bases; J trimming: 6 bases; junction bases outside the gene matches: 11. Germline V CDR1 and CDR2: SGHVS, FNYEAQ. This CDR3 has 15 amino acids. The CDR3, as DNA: TGTGCCAGCAGCACCGGACAGGGTTTATATGATGGCTACACCTTC. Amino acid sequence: CASSTGQGLYDGYTF.

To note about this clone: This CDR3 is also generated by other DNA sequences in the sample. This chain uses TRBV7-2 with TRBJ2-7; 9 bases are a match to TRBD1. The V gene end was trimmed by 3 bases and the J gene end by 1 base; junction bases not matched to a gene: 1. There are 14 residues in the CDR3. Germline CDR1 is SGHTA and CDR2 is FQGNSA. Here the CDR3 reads CASSLDRGSYEQYF. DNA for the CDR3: TGTGCCAGCAGCTTGGACAGGGGATCCTACGAGCAGTACTTC. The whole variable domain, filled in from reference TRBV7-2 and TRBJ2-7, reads GAGVSQSPSNKVTEKGKDVELRCDPISGHTALYWYRQSLGQGLEFLIYFQGNSAPDKSGLPSDRFSAERTGGSVSTLTIQRTQQEDSAVYLCASSLDRGSYEQYFGPGTRLTVT.

DNA of the CDR3: TGTGCCAGCAGCAAAGGACAGGGGAATCAGCCCCAGCATTTT. This gives the protein CASSKGQGNQPQHF. The chain links TRBV6-1 to TRBJ1-5; 9 nucleotides line up with TRBD1. CDR3 length: 14 residues. Germline values: CDR1 MNHNS, CDR2 SASEGT. V lost 6 bases and J lost 4; bases outside the gene matches: 4.

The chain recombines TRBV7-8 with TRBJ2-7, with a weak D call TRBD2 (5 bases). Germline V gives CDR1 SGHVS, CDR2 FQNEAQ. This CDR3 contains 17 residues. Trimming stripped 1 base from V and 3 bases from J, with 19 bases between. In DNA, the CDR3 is TGTGCCAGCAGCTTAGTATCCCCACCCCGAGGGCTCTACGAGCAGTACTTC. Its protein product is CASSLVSPPRGLYEQYF.

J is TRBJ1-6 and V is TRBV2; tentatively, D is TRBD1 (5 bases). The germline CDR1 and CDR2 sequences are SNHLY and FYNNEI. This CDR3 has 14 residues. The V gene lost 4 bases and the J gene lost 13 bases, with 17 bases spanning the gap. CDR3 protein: CASSVSREERPLHF. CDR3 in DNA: TGTGCCAGCAGTGTGAGCAGGGAAGAGCGCCCCCTCCACTTT.

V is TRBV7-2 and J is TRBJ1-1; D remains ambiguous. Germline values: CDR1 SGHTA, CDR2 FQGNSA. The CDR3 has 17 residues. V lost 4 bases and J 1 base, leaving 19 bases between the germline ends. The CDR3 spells CASSSRLGSSSNTEAFF. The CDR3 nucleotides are TGTGCCAGCAGCTCGCGGCTTGGATCTTCTTCGAACACTGAAGCTTTCTTT.

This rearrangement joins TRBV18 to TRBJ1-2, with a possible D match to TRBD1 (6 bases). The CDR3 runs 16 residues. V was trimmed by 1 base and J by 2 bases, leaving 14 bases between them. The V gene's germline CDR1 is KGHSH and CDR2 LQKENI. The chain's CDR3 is CASSPRGSDRNYGYTF. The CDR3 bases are TGTGCCAGCTCACCACGCGGGTCCGACAGGAACTATGGCTACACCTTC.

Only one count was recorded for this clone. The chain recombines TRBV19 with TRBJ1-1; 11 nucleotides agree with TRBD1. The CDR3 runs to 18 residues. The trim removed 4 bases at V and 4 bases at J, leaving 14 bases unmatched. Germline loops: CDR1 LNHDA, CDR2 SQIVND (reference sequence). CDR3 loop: CASSTRGQGARFGTEAFF. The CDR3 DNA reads TGTGCCAGTAGTACCAGAGGACAGGGGGCTCGGTTTGGCACTGAAGCTTTCTTT. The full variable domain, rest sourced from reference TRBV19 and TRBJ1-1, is DGGITQSPKYLFRKEGQNVTLSCEQNLNHDAMYWYRQDPGQGLRLIYYSQIVNDFQKGDIAEGYSVSREKKESFPLTVTSAQKNPTAFYLCASSTRGQGARFGTEAFFGQGTRLTVV.